This T cell receptor (beta chain) is drawn from a study of blood T cell repertoires in COVID-19. As for the study in general: Sites across the United States, Italy and Spain contributed samples from acute and convalescent COVID-19. In each case, the material was cDNA or gDNA derived from T cells, B-cell-depleted T cells, or PBMCs.

The assay was immunoSEQ multiplex PCR, and TCRdb's table has in-frame clones only and misses some. Among about 180,000 clones, around 88% were seen once, and the ten largest hold 7.5% to 10%. J lost 4 bases, V lost 5 bases, and 12 bases had no gene match. The CDR3 has 16 amino acids. CDR1 SEHNR and CDR2 FQNEAQ come from the germline V gene (reference sequence). Recovered participants had two consecutive negative NP/OP PCR tests, healthcare professional clearance, or symptom resolution. V and J are TRBV7-9 and TRBJ2-5, with 8 bases fitting TRBD2. Sequencing was done on a sample of PBMCs or T cells enriched from blood (not recorded which). The TCR originated in a woman aged 25-40 years who had recovered from COVID-19. The CDR3: CASSPPLPLAGETQYF. Written as DNA, the CDR3 is TGTGCCAGCAGCCCTCCGCTCCCGCTAGCGGGAGAGACCCAGTACTTC. The whole variable domain, filled in from reference TRBV7-9 and TRBJ2-5, reads DTGVSQNPRHKITKRGQNVTFRCDPISEHNRLYWYRQTLGQGPEFLTYFQNEAQLEKSRLLSDRFSAERPKGSFSTLEIQRTEQGDSAMYLCASSPPLPLAGETQYFGPGTRLLVL.